The subject of this entry is one T cell receptor beta chain. Its antigen is not known. Other DNA sequences within the sample encode an identical CDR3. This entry comes from a study of shared clonotypes between healthy human individuals. Overall study findings and caveats: Only blood was sampled, and tissue TCR repertoires likely differ from blood ones.

Using immunoSEQ multiplex PCR, the repertoire was profiled, and TCRdb retains in-frame clones only, with some absent. The sample lists 2 million or so clones, about 95% seen once, with about 1.1% in the top ten. CD45RO negativity and positive selection for CCR7 defined naive CD8 cells, a population that excluded terminally differentiated effector memory CD45RA+ cells. The V end lost 0 bases, the J end lost 6 bases, and 8 bases lay between the germline ends. The CDR3 is made up of 13 amino acids. Germline V gene lookup returns CDR1 MNHEY and CDR2 SVGAGI. The sample was naive CD8+ T cells sorted from blood. The receptor comes from a man younger than 35 in good health. The chain employs TRBV6-5 and TRBJ1-1, with D unclear. The CDR3 loop is CASSYSRGAEAFF. The CDR3 DNA reads as TGTGCCAGCAGTTACTCGAGAGGAGCTGAAGCTTTCTTT.